This section outlines one T cell receptor beta chain sequence together with its context. Its antigen is still unknown. These data originate in a study of Ad26.COV2.S vaccination and SARS-CoV-2 variants. Across the study: Enrolled in COV1001, the donor was in the Ad26.COV2.S trial arm, which received the vaccine. Donor got 5x10^10 or 1x10^11 viral particles of Ad26.COV2.S.

General observations from the study: Vaccine recipients had higher spike-specific TCR breadth than placebo recipients. Researchers reported similar non-spike TCR breadth in vaccine and placebo recipients.

This CDR3 region has 12 residues. Trimming cost V 6 bases and J 3 bases, with 6 bases left between them. In germline, CDR1 is LNHDA, CDR2 SQIVND (reference sequence). Measured with immunoSEQ multiplex PCR; TCRdb has only the in-frame clones, and not every one. The profile shows roughly 680,000 clones, around 90% of them singletons. Treatment denoted: approximately 18 received Ad26.COV2.S at low or high dose, single or two shots; about 5 received placebo; per-sample allocation not given. Sampling happened 63 days after the first vaccine or placebo injection. The J gene is TRBJ1-5, the V gene TRBV19; no reliable D call. The TCR comes from a person between 18 and 60 years old who received the Ad26.COV2.S COVID-19 vaccine or a placebo. The sample in question was peripheral blood, obtained in a trial of Ad26.COV2.S vaccine versus placebo. CDR3 amino acids: CASRGLNQPQHF. The DNA of the CDR3 is TGTGCCAGTAGGGGTCTCAATCAGCCCCAGCATTTT.